This entry lists 15 T cell receptor beta chains sequenced from one sample in a study of human T cells and chemical hapten exposure. Noted time point: patch test 1, 2 weeks after DPC sensitization. Treatment meaning: therapeutic diphenylcyclopropenone sensitization with weekly scalp DPC. A single record per CDR3 protein comes from TCRdb applying MiXCR to the RACE reads. The data show roughly 74,000 distinct CDR3 sequences, approximately 35% seen once. This sample comprised whole blood, obtained in connection with sensitization to the hapten diphenylcyclopropenone (DPC). The receptors originated from a man between 35 and 55 years old with alopecia areata. Some clones in this sample may be carry-over from other donors' samples.

This clonotype has only a few counts. The genes are TRBV6-2 or TRBV6-3 and TRBJ1-1; D ambiguous. This CDR3 is built from 14 residues. Deletions cut 2 bases from V and 4 bases from J, with 11 bases between. The germline V gene encodes CDR1 MNHEY and CDR2 SVGEGT. CDR3 region: CASSYAVGTTEAFF. The CDR3 coding sequence is TGTGCCAGCAGTTACGCCGTGGGAACCACTGAAGCTTTCTTT.

This clonotype has a handful of counts. The rearrangement uses TRBV7-9 and TRBJ2-5; D is ambiguous. Germline CDR1 SEHNR, CDR2 FQNEAQ (reference sequence). This CDR3 is 13 amino acids long. V was shortened by 5 bases and J by 5 bases, with 12 bases between the two germline ends. The CDR3, as DNA: TGTGCCAGCAGCAATTACCCGGCCGAGACCCAGTACTTC. Translated, it gives CASSNYPAETQYF.

This clonotype was counted only a few times. The chain uses TRBV7-9 and TRBJ2-3; 11 bases agree with TRBD2. This CDR3 is 16 amino acids long. Looked up from germline, CDR1 is SEHNR and CDR2 is FQNEAQ (reference sequence). J gave up 11 bases and V 5 bases, and 15 bases lay outside the gene matches. CDR3 region: CASSPGLAERDGVQYF. The CDR3 DNA reads TGTGCCAGCAGCCCGGGACTAGCGGAAAGGGACGGGGTGCAGTATTTT. The full variable domain, with the rest looked up from reference TRBV7-9 and TRBJ2-3, is DTGVSQNPRHKITKRGQNVTFRCDPISEHNRLYWYRQTLGQGPEFLTYFQNEAQLEKSRLLSDRFSAERPKGSFSTLEIQRTEQGDSAMYLCASSPGLAERDGVQYFGPGTRLTVL.

The CDR3: CASSRSFGSYNEQFF. The CDR3 DNA reads as TGCGCCAGCAGCCGATCCTTCGGGTCCTACAATGAGCAGTTCTTC. The gene calls are TRBV5-1 and TRBJ2-1; D unresolved. The CDR3 length is 15 residues. In germline, CDR1 is SGHRS, CDR2 YFSETQ. The V gene lost 4 bases and the J gene lost 1 base, with 12 bases spanning the gap.

This chain uses TRBV20-1 with TRBJ2-1; possible D gene TRBD1, 6 bases. The germline V gene has CDR1 DFQATT and CDR2 SNEGSKA (reference sequence). Trimming stripped 6 bases from V and 0 bases from J, with 18 bases between. The CDR3 is 16 residues long. This chain's CDR3 is CSAWDNPLSSYNEQFF. In DNA form, the CDR3 reads TGCAGTGCATGGGACAACCCACTATCCTCCTACAATGAGCAGTTCTTC.

This clonotype was observed a handful of times. This chain uses TRBV7-9 with TRBJ2-5; 8 nucleotides align to TRBD2. The CDR3 is 12 amino acids. Trimming removed 6 bases from V and 10 bases from J; junction bases left unmatched: 7. Germline CDR1 and CDR2: SEHNR and FQNEAQ (reference sequence). CDR3 region: CASRPNGGDQYF. CDR3 sequence (DNA): TGTGCCAGCAGACCCAACGGGGGGGACCAGTACTTC.

For the CDR3, the DNA is TGTGCCAGCCGACCCGGGACTTCCAACACCGGGGAGCTGTTTTTT. Its protein product is CASRPGTSNTGELFF. The chain couples TRBV9 to TRBJ2-2; D might be TRBD2 (6 bases). The CDR3 consists of 15 residues. V lost 7 bases to trimming and J lost 2 bases, with 15 bases between them. CDR1 is SGDLS, CDR2 YYNGEE, per germline.

In its sample, this clonotype was seen once. A read error may produce the germline difference seen at one junction end. The chain joins TRBV12-3 or TRBV12-4 to TRBJ2-7; possibly TRBD2 for D (6 bases). This CDR3 is 13 amino acids long. In DNA form, the CDR3 reads TGTGCCAGCAGTTGGACTACTCCCTACGAGCGGTACTTC. This encodes CASSWTTPYERYF.

This clonotype was seen a few times. The rearrangement joins TRBV18 to TRBJ1-5; D remains ambiguous. Looked up from germline, CDR1 is KGHSH and CDR2 is LQKENI. V was shortened by 4 bases and J by 2 bases, with 9 bases between the two germline ends. The CDR3 length is 14 residues. The CDR3 reads CASSRGNGNQPQHF. DNA of the CDR3: TGTGCCAGCTCACGGGGTAATGGCAATCAGCCCCAGCATTTT.

The DNA for the CDR3 is TGTGCCAGCAGTGAGGGTCGGGGCTACACCTTC. This translates into CASSEGRGYTF. The chain uses TRBV12-3 or TRBV12-4 and TRBJ1-2; D is ambiguous. The V end lost 5 bases, the J end lost 8 bases, and 9 bases lay between the germline ends. The CDR3 has 11 residues.

V and J are TRBV12-3 or TRBV12-4 and TRBJ1-2; 8 bases fit TRBD1. The CDR3 contains 15 residues. After removal of 4 bases from V and 4 bases from J, the junction contained 8 bases not matched to a gene. The CDR3, as DNA: TGTGCCAGCAGTTCCCCGGACAGGGATGGCTATGGCTACACCTTC. Protein sequence: CASSSPDRDGYGYTF.

This clonotype was counted a single time. The CDR3 nucleotides are TGTGCCAGCAGTTTAGCTCCCCCAGCGGAGGATACGCAGTATTTT. As protein: CASSLAPPAEDTQYF. The chain recombines TRBV12-3 or TRBV12-4 with TRBJ2-3; possible D gene TRBD2, 5 bases. V was clipped by 0 bases and J by 6 bases, with 13 bases between them. There are 15 residues in the CDR3.

The sample holds a few counts of this clonotype. The genes are TRBV10-3 and TRBJ1-3; D gene ambiguous. This CDR3 has 11 amino acids. V lost 7 bases, J lost 3 bases, and 4 bases lay in between. The germline CDR1 and CDR2 sequences are ENHRY and SYGVKD. The chain's CDR3 is CAITDGNTIYF. DNA of the CDR3: TGTGCCATCACCGATGGAAACACCATATATTTT.

In its sample, this clonotype was seen a few times. The chain combines TRBV20-1 with TRBJ2-1; D perhaps matches TRBD1 (6 bases). The CDR3 sequence is 14 residues long. Germline CDR1 and CDR2: DFQATT and SNEGSKA (reference sequence). V lost 7 bases to trimming and J lost 2 bases, with 15 bases between them. This chain's CDR3 is CSEKTGETYNEQFF. In DNA, the CDR3 is TGCAGTGAAAAGACAGGAGAGACCTACAATGAGCAGTTCTTC.

The V call is TRBV20-1, the J call TRBJ2-7, with TRBD2 matching over 7 bases. In germline, CDR1 is DFQATT, CDR2 SNEGSKA (reference sequence). CDR3 size: 15 residues. With 6 bases clipped from V and 0 bases from J, the junction kept 11 bases outside the gene matches. The CDR3 DNA sequence: TGCAGTGCGCTTCTACCTAGCGGTAGCTCCTACGAGCAGTACTTC. This codes for CSALLPSGSSYEQYF.